The text below deals with one T cell receptor beta chain. What this receptor recognizes is not known. No base quality information exists; no much larger clone differs at one position. Other DNA sequences in the sample encode the same CDR3. The collaborating institutions used their own protocols to collect whole blood in K2EDTA tubes. Collaborator samples were shipped for TCRbeta analysis as frozen whole blood, isolated PBMCs, or DNA extracted from either sample type. Looking up the germline V gene (reference sequence) yields CDR1 MNHEY and CDR2 SMNVEV. Trimmed from V: 4 bases; trimmed from J: 2 bases; junction bases lacking a gene match: 5. Inclusive of the bounding cysteine and phenylalanine, the CDR3 is 15 residues long. The CDR3 DNA has 45 bases and is translated from base 1. The immunoSEQ Assay, a bias-controlled multiplex PCR, was used to amplify TCRbeta CDR3 regions from genomic DNA. The published analysis was carried out like this. The number of nucleated cells in each sample was estimated by amplification of reference gene primers within the assay. Sequence reads were collapsed and filtered to measure the absolute abundance of every unique TCRbeta CDR3 rearrangement. For each sample, productive Simpson clonality was calculated as the square root of Simpson's diversity index across productive rearrangements. This immuneACCESS table, as held by TCRdb, lists in-frame sequences with V and J called but not all clones. Of the missing ones, under half trace to an unresolved V gene in checked studies; the others have no known cause. That table supplies the V and J calls and clone size; D and trimming were determined from the DNA. Present in this sample are fewer than 200,000 clones, around 82% of which were seen just once. The ten largest clones capture about 11% of the sample.

This record comes from a study of blood T cell repertoires in COVID-19 (dated by TCRdb to 2019 to 2021). Study-level background: Samples covering the acute and convalescent phases of COVID-19 were provided by collaborators in the United States, Italy and Spain. The material from the prospective study consisted of cDNA or gDNA derived from T cells, B-cell-depleted T cells, or PBMCs. Subjects who had been exposed to COVID-19, were actively infected with it, or had recovered from it provided the deeply sampled blood TCRbeta repertoires that made up the dataset. The repertoires were made available in a free public database intended to serve as a resource for research on the immune response to SARS-CoV-2. Samples were obtained from the ongoing ImmuneRACE study (first 160 participants) and from some 1,300 subjects provided by 6 global collaborators. The sample metadata nearly always contained a de-identified subject ID, COVID-19 status, age in years and sex. Where HLA class I and class II types were available, the types were taken from metadata supplied by the sample provider, not from assay-based typing. General conclusions and limits of the study: How much clinical and demographic metadata was included differed by source and by participant, and the metadata was provided uncurated.

The sequence is built from TRBV27 and TRBJ2-4; a stretch of 7 junction bases matches TRBD1. This TCR was recovered from a man between 65 and 80 years old with active or convalescent COVID-19. The sample taken for sequencing was peripheral blood. The DNA sequence is TGTGCCAGCAGTTCCTGGACAGGACCCAAAAACATTCAGTACTTC. Its protein product is CASSSWTGPKNIQYF.